This T cell receptor beta chain is from a study of blood T cell repertoires in COVID-19. As for the study in general: The study drew acute and convalescent COVID-19 samples from the United States, Italy and Spain. T cells, B-cell-depleted T cells, or PBMCs supplied cDNA or gDNA.

Seattle's enrolled individuals joined amid active infection and were then monitored longitudinally. Germline V gene lookup returns CDR1 ENHRY and CDR2 SYGVKD. There are 15 residues in the CDR3. Trimming took off 2 bases at V and 2 bases at J, with 13 bases between the two ends. This clone was observed once. Authors' processing steps: The assay estimated nucleated cells by amplifying reference gene primers. TCRdb's copy holds only in-frame clones and misses some; the assay was immunoSEQ multiplex PCR. That table gives V, J and clone size, and the DNA gave D and trimming. Seen here are approximately 200,000 clones, 85% to 90% observed once, and the top ten hold roughly 2.5%.

The chain recombines TRBV10-3 with TRBJ2-7, with a possible D match to TRBD2 (5 bases). Sequenced: peripheral blood. This clonotype was obtained from a man aged 30 to 39 with COVID-19, enrolled during active disease. The DNA of the CDR3 is TGTGCCATCAGTGAGGTGTGGGAGAGGACCTACGAGCAGTACTTC. Translating it yields CAISEVWERTYEQYF.